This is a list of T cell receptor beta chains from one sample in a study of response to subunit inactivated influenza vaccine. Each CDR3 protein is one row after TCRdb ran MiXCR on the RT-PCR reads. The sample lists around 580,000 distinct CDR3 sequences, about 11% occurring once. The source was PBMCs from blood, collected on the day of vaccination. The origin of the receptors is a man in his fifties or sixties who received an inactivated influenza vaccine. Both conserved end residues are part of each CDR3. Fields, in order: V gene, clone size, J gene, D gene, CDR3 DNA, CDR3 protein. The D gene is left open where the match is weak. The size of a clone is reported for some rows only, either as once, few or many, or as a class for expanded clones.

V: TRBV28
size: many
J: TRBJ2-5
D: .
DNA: TGTGCCAGCAGTCTTCGTCGTGGGGTGGGGGAGACCCAGTACTTC
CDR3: CASSLRRGVGETQYF

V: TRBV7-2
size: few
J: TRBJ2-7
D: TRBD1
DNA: TGTGCCAGCAGTTCCGGGACAGTGACCTACGAGCAGTACTTC
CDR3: CASSSGTVTYEQYF

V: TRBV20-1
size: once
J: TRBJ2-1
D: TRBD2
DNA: TGCAGCGGCGGGGGTAGCTCGAGCTCCTACAATGAGCAGTTCTTC
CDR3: CSGGGSSSSYNEQFF

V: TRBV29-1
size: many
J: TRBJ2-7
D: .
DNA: TGCAGCGTTCTAGGGCCGCTTGCCTACGAGCAGTACTTC
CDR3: CSVLGPLAYEQYF

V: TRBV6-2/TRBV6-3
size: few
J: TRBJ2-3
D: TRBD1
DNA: TGTGCCAGCAGTTCCTGGACAGGGACAGATACGCAGTATTTT
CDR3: CASSSWTGTDTQYF

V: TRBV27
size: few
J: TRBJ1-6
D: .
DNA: TGTGCCAGCAGTACTACCAGGGTTAGCTCCTATAATTCACCCCTCCACTTT
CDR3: CASSTTRVSSYNSPLHF

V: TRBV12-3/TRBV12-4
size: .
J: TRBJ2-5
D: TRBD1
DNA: TGTGCCAGCCGATCAGGGGGCGTAGAGACCCAGTACTTC
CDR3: CASRSGGVETQYF

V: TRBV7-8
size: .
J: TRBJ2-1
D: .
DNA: TGTGCCAGCAGCTTAGCGCGGTGGATTAGCGGTGCGTACAATGAGCAGTTCTTC
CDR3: CASSLARWISGAYNEQFF

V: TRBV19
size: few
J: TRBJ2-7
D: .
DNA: TGTGCCAGTAGTATCGACGGATTGGGGGAGCAGTACTTC
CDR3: CASSIDGLGEQYF

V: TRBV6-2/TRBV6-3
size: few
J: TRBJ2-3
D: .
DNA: TGTGCCAGCAGTTACCAAGGGACTGTCACTAATACGCAGTATTTT
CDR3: CASSYQGTVTNTQYF

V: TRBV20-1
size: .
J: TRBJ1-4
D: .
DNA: TGCAGTGCCCACTCGGCACCGTGGGAAAAACTGTTTTTT
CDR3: CSAHSAPWEKLFF

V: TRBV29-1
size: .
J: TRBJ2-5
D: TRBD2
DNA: TGCAGCGTTGAAGGTGGTAGCGGGTACGAGACCCAGTACTTC
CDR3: CSVEGGSGYETQYF

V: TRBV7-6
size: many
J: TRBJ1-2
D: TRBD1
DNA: TGTGCCAGCAGCAATCCGACAGGGGGTAGAGCTAACTATGGCTACACCTTC
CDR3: CASSNPTGGRANYGYTF

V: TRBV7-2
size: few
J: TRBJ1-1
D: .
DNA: TGTGCCAGCAGCTTAGTCAGATTGAACACTGAAGCTTTCTTT
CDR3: CASSLVRLNTEAFF

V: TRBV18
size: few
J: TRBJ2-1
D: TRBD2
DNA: TGTGCCAGCTCATCGGCGGTAGCGGGAGTAGCCTACAATGAGCAGTTCTTC
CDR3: CASSSAVAGVAYNEQFF